This TCR beta chain was obtained from a study of T cells in Graves' hyperthyroidism and ophthalmopathy. About the study: Peripheral blood sampling occurred at initial diagnosis, before any treatment.

Study findings and constraints: Before onset, by a median of approximately 6.8 months, the model predicted ophthalmopathy.

Notes on this clonotype: Its specificity is not known.

V lost 2 bases, J lost 0 bases, and 12 bases stayed unmatched. The CDR3 sequence is 19 residues long. From germline, CDR1 is SGHKS and CDR2 YYEKEE (reference sequence). Diagnoses used clinical symptoms, serum thyroxine and TRAb, thyroid ultrasound and orbital computed tomography. Amplification of TCR beta CDR3 regions used RNA as the template. The study used the HTBI primer set for a first-round RT-PCR of the TCR CDR3. MiXCR was run by TCRdb on the multiplex PCR reads, yielding one entry per CDR3 protein. The sample has about 600,000 distinct CDR3 sequences, 13% to 15% seen once; the top ten hold 7% to 9%.

Sequenced: blood. This sequence originates from a woman younger than 30 with Graves' ophthalmopathy. This chain joins TRBV5-5 and TRBJ2-1; 9 positions match TRBD2. CDR3: CASSFRHGGLASSYNEQFF. The CDR3 DNA reads as TGTGCCAGCAGCTTTAGGCACGGAGGACTAGCGTCCTCCTACAATGAGCAGTTCTTC.